The rows below give T cell receptor beta chains drawn from one sample of a study of T cells after yellow fever vaccination. TCRdb called the 5' RACE reads again in MiXCR, with one record for every CDR3 protein. The repertoire holds over 300,000 distinct CDR3 sequences, 4.1% seen once, with approximately 23% in the top ten. Here the sequenced sample was PBMCs, taken 5 days after the yellow fever booster vaccination. These receptors came from a man between 18 and 35 years old who received the YFV17D yellow fever vaccine. CDR3s include the opening cysteine and the closing phenylalanine or tryptophan. The D gene is left open where the match is weak. Where a row states a size, it is once, few, many or the class of an expanded clone; other rows omit it.

abundance: -
d_gene: -
j_gene: TRBJ2-6
v_gene: TRBV11-3
CDR3aa: CASSLTSARFSGANVLTF
CDR3nt: TGTGCCAGCAGCTTAACATCTGCTCGCTTCTCTGGGGCCAACGTCCTGACTTTC

abundance: few
d_gene: -
j_gene: TRBJ2-1
v_gene: TRBV6-2/TRBV6-3
CDR3aa: CASRIWSYNEQFF
CDR3nt: TGTGCCAGCAGAATATGGTCCTACAATGAGCAGTTCTTC

abundance: few
d_gene: -
j_gene: TRBJ2-1
v_gene: TRBV12-3/TRBV12-4
CDR3aa: CASSPVSNEQFF
CDR3nt: TGTGCCAGCAGTCCCGTTTCTAATGAGCAGTTCTTC

abundance: few
d_gene: TRBD2
j_gene: TRBJ2-5
v_gene: TRBV7-2
CDR3aa: CAFKPAGGQETQYF
CDR3nt: TGTGCCTTCAAGCCAGCGGGGGGGCAAGAGACCCAGTACTTC

abundance: -
d_gene: -
j_gene: TRBJ1-1
v_gene: TRBV12-3/TRBV12-4
CDR3aa: CASTNGIMNTEAFF
CDR3nt: TGTGCCAGCACCAACGGGATTATGAACACTGAAGCTTTCTTT

abundance: few
d_gene: -
j_gene: TRBJ2-5
v_gene: TRBV7-2
CDR3aa: CASSLRQGWETQYF
CDR3nt: TGTGCCAGCAGCTTAAGGCAGGGATGGGAGACCCAGTACTTC

abundance: few
d_gene: -
j_gene: TRBJ1-5
v_gene: TRBV12-3/TRBV12-4
CDR3aa: CASSFRIEF
CDR3nt: TGTGCCAGCAGTTTTCGAATTGAGTTT

abundance: many
d_gene: -
j_gene: TRBJ2-2
v_gene: TRBV5-6
CDR3aa: CASSSLGSGELFF
CDR3nt: TGTGCCAGCAGCTCTCTGGGTTCCGGGGAGCTGTTTTTT

abundance: -
d_gene: TRBD2
j_gene: TRBJ2-3
v_gene: TRBV12-3/TRBV12-4
CDR3aa: CASRTPPGTSTSLSTDTQYF
CDR3nt: TGTGCCAGCAGAACCCCCCCCGGGACTAGCACCAGCCTTAGCACAGATACGCAGTATTTT

abundance: few
d_gene: TRBD1
j_gene: TRBJ2-1
v_gene: TRBV15
CDR3aa: CATGTPGQGVNNEQFF
CDR3nt: TGTGCCACCGGGACCCCGGGACAGGGGGTAAACAATGAGCAGTTCTTC

abundance: few
d_gene: -
j_gene: TRBJ2-3
v_gene: TRBV6-1
CDR3aa: CASSEDSAGALDTQYF
CDR3nt: TGTGCCAGCAGTGAAGACTCTGCGGGGGCCTTAGATACGCAGTATTTT

abundance: many
d_gene: -
j_gene: TRBJ2-5
v_gene: TRBV7-9
CDR3aa: CASSLFRATQETQYF
CDR3nt: TGTGCCAGCAGCTTATTTCGGGCCACGCAAGAGACCCAGTACTTC

abundance: few
d_gene: -
j_gene: TRBJ1-5
v_gene: TRBV12-3/TRBV12-4
CDR3aa: CASSFIGGSQPQHF
CDR3nt: TGTGCCAGCAGTTTTATAGGGGGAAGTCAGCCCCAGCATTTT

abundance: many
d_gene: -
j_gene: TRBJ2-1
v_gene: TRBV2
CDR3aa: CASSERAISSYNEQFF
CDR3nt: TGTGCCAGCAGTGAGAGGGCCATTAGCTCCTACAATGAGCAGTTCTTC

abundance: -
d_gene: -
j_gene: TRBJ2-5
v_gene: TRBV7-3
CDR3aa: CASSLGPPSQSVYQETQYF
CDR3nt: TGTGCCAGCAGCTTAGGCCCACCTTCACAGAGCGTGTACCAAGAGACCCAGTACTTC

abundance: few
d_gene: -
j_gene: TRBJ1-6
v_gene: TRBV9
CDR3aa: CASSVTGWSSPLHF
CDR3nt: TGTGCCAGCAGCGTGACAGGCTGGAGTTCACCCCTCCACTTT

abundance: few
d_gene: -
j_gene: TRBJ1-1
v_gene: TRBV15
CDR3aa: CATSRVGQGATMF
CDR3nt: -